This T cell receptor beta chain comes out of a study of shared T cell receptors in the human thymus. TCRdb keeps only in-frame clones here, not all; method: immunoSEQ multiplex PCR. The data contain some 660,000 clones, about 90% of them singletons. This clone showed up just once. V was pared by 3 bases and J by 0 bases, with 21 bases between. Germline V gene data show CDR1 as MGHRA and CDR2 as YSYEKL. The CDR3 spans 19 residues. These same records also appear under a second study, on human thymus T cells. From that study: Donors were healthy Finnish infants having corrective surgery for congenital heart defects. Surgeons resected thymus tissue during corrective heart surgery. Usage of V and J genes appeared biased in thymic and blood repertoires.

The sequencing sample was made of thymocytes. The receptor's source is a boy in the first two years of life with a congenital heart defect. The chain combines TRBV4-1 with TRBJ2-4; D may be TRBD1 (6 bases). The CDR3 DNA is TGCGCCAGCAGCCAGGTTGGGGCAGGGGATACTCTAGCCAAAAACATTCAGTACTTC. Protein product: CASSQVGAGDTLAKNIQYF.